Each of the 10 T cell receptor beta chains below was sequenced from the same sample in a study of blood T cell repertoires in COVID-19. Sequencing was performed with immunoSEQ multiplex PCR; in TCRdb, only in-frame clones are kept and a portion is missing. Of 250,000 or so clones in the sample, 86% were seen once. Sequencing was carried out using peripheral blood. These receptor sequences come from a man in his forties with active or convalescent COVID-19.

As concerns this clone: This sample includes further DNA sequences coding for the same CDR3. This CDR3 reads CATSRDYRGGGNTIYF. CDR3 DNA: TGTGCCACCAGCAGGGATTACAGGGGGGGTGGAAACACCATATATTTT. The chain couples TRBV15 to TRBJ1-3, with TRBD1 matching over 8 bases. The germline CDR1 and CDR2 sequences are LNHNV and YYDKDF (reference sequence). V gave up 3 bases and J gave up 3 bases; unmatched junction bases: 7. The CDR3 sequence is 16 residues long.

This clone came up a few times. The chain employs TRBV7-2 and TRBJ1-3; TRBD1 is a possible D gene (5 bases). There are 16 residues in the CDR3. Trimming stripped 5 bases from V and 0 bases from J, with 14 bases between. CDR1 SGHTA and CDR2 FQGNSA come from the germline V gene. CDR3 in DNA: TGTGCCAGCAGCCCGGGGGTCGGTTTCTCTGGAAACACCATATATTTT. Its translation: CASSPGVGFSGNTIYF.

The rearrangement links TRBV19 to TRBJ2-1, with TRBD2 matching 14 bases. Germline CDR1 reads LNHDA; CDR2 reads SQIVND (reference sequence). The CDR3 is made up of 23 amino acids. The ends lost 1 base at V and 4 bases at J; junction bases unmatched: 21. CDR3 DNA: TGTGCCAGTAGTATAGTCCGGCGAACTTCCGGCGGACTAGCGGGAGGCCCTTACAATGAGCAGTTCTTC. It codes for CASSIVRRTSGGLAGGPYNEQFF.

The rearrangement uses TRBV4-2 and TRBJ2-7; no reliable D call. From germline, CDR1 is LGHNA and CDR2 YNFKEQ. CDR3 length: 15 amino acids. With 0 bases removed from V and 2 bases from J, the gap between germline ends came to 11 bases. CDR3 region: CASSQDPGFAYEQYF. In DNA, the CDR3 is TGTGCCAGCAGCCAAGATCCGGGTTTCGCCTACGAGCAGTACTTC.

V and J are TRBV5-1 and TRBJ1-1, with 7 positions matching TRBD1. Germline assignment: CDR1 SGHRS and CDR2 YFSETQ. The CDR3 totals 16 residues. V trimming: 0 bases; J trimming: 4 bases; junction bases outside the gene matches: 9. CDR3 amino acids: CASSLVGDSYGTEAFF. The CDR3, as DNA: TGCGCCAGCAGCTTGGTAGGGGACAGTTACGGCACTGAAGCTTTCTTT.

The CDR3 sequence: CASSLATISTDTQYF. The CDR3 coding sequence is TGTGCCAGCAGCTTAGCGACTATAAGCACAGATACGCAGTATTTT. The chain is built from TRBV7-9 and TRBJ2-3; D possibly corresponds to TRBD2 (5 bases). The CDR3 spans 15 residues. CDR1 is SEHNR, CDR2 FQNEAQ, per germline (reference sequence). The V and J ends lost 0 bases and 0 bases respectively, with 7 bases between them.

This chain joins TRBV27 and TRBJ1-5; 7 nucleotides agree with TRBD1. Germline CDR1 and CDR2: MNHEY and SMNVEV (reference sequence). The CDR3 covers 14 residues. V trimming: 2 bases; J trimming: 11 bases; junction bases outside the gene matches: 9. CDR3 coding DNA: TGTGCCAGCAGTTTAACAGGGGTGGGTTTTACCCAGCATTTT. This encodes CASSLTGVGFTQHF.

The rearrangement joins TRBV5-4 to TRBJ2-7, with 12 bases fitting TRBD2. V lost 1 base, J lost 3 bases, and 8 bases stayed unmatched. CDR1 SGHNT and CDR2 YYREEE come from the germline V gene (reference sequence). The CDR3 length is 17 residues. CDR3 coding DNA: TGTGCCAGCAGCTTGTTCTCGGCTAGCGGGGGGGTCTACGAGCAGTACTTC. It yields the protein CASSLFSASGGVYEQYF.

The CDR3 here is CASSPEGARGNTIYF. In DNA form, the CDR3 reads TGTGCCAGCTCACCGGAAGGGGCGCGAGGAAACACCATATATTTT. The V gene is TRBV18, the J gene TRBJ1-3, with D possibly being TRBD1 (5 bases). The V end was cut by 3 bases, the J end by 4 bases, with 13 bases between. Germline loops: CDR1 KGHSH, CDR2 LQKENI. The CDR3 sequence is 15 residues long.

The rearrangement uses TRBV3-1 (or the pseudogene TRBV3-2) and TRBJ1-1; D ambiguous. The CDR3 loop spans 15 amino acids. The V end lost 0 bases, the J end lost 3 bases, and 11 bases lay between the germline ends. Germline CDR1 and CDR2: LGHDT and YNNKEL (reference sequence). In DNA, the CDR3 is TGTGCCAGCAGCCAAGATAGCGGTATCTACACTGAAGCTTTCTTT. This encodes CASSQDSGIYTEAFF.